What follows describes a single TCR beta chain. Profiling relied on immunoSEQ multiplex PCR, and the TCRdb table lists in-frame clones only, not all of them. The data hold about 15,000 clones, with 85% to 90% observed a single time. These data are taken from a study of blood T cell repertoires in COVID-19. This CDR3 is 14 amino acids long. V lost 6 bases and J lost 5; bases outside the gene matches: 6. Germline CDR1 KGHSH, CDR2 LQKENI. The sequenced material came from peripheral blood. This TCR derives from a human donor in a cohort sampled during active COVID-19. V and J are TRBV18 and TRBJ2-5, with TRBD2 matching over 10 bases. In DNA form, the CDR3 reads TGTGCCAGCTCCCCGGGACTAGCGTTGGAGACCCAGTACTTC. Translating gives CASSPGLALETQYF.